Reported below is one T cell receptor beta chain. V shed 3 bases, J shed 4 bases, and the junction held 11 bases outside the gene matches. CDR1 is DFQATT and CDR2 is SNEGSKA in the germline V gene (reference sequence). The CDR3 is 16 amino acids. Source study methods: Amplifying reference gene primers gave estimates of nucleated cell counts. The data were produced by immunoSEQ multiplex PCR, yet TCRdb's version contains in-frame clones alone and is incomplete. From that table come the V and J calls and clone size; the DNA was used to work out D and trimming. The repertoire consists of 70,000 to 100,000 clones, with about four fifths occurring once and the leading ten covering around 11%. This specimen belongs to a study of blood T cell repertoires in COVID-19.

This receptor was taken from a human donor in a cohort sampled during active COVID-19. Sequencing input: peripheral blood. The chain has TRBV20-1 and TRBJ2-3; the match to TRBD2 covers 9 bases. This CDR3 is CSASSLAGTRADTQYF. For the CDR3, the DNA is TGCAGTGCTAGTAGCCTAGCGGGGACTCGGGCAGATACGCAGTATTTT.